The TCR beta chain described here comes from a study of CD8 T cells in Susac syndrome. After extraction with the RNeasy kit, roughly 0.5 to 1 ug of the RNA was reverse transcribed using random hexamers. TCRdb re-analysed the immunoSEQ multiplex PCR reads in MiXCR, keeping a single row per CDR3 protein. Of about 150,000 distinct CDR3 sequences listed, about 95% were seen once; the top ten hold about 0.16%. CDR3 size: 14 residues. The V end was cut by 3 bases, the J end by 1 base, with 7 bases between. The V gene is TRBV12-3 or TRBV12-4, the J gene TRBJ2-1; D is unresolved. The sequence derives from a human donor with Susac syndrome. The sequencing sample was made of CD4+ T cells from PBMCs. DNA for the CDR3: TGTGCCAGCAGTTTCGAGCCTTCCTACAATGAGCAGTTCTTC. This sequence encodes CASSFEPSYNEQFF.